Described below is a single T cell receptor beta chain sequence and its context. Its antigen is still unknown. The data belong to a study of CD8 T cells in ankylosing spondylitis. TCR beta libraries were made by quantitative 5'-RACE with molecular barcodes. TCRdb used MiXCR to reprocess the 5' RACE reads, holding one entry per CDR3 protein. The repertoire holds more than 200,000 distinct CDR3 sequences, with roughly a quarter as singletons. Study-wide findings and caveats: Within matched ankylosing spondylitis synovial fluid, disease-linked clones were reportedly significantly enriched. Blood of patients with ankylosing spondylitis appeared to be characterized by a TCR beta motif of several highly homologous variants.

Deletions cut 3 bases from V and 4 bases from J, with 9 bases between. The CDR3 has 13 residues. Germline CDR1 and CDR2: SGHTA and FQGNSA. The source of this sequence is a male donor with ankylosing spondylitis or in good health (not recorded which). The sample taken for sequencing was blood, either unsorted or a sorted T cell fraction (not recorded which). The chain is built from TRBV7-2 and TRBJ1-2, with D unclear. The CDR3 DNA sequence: TGTGCCAGCAGCTTTGACGGACTCTATGGCTACACCTTC. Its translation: CASSFDGLYGYTF.